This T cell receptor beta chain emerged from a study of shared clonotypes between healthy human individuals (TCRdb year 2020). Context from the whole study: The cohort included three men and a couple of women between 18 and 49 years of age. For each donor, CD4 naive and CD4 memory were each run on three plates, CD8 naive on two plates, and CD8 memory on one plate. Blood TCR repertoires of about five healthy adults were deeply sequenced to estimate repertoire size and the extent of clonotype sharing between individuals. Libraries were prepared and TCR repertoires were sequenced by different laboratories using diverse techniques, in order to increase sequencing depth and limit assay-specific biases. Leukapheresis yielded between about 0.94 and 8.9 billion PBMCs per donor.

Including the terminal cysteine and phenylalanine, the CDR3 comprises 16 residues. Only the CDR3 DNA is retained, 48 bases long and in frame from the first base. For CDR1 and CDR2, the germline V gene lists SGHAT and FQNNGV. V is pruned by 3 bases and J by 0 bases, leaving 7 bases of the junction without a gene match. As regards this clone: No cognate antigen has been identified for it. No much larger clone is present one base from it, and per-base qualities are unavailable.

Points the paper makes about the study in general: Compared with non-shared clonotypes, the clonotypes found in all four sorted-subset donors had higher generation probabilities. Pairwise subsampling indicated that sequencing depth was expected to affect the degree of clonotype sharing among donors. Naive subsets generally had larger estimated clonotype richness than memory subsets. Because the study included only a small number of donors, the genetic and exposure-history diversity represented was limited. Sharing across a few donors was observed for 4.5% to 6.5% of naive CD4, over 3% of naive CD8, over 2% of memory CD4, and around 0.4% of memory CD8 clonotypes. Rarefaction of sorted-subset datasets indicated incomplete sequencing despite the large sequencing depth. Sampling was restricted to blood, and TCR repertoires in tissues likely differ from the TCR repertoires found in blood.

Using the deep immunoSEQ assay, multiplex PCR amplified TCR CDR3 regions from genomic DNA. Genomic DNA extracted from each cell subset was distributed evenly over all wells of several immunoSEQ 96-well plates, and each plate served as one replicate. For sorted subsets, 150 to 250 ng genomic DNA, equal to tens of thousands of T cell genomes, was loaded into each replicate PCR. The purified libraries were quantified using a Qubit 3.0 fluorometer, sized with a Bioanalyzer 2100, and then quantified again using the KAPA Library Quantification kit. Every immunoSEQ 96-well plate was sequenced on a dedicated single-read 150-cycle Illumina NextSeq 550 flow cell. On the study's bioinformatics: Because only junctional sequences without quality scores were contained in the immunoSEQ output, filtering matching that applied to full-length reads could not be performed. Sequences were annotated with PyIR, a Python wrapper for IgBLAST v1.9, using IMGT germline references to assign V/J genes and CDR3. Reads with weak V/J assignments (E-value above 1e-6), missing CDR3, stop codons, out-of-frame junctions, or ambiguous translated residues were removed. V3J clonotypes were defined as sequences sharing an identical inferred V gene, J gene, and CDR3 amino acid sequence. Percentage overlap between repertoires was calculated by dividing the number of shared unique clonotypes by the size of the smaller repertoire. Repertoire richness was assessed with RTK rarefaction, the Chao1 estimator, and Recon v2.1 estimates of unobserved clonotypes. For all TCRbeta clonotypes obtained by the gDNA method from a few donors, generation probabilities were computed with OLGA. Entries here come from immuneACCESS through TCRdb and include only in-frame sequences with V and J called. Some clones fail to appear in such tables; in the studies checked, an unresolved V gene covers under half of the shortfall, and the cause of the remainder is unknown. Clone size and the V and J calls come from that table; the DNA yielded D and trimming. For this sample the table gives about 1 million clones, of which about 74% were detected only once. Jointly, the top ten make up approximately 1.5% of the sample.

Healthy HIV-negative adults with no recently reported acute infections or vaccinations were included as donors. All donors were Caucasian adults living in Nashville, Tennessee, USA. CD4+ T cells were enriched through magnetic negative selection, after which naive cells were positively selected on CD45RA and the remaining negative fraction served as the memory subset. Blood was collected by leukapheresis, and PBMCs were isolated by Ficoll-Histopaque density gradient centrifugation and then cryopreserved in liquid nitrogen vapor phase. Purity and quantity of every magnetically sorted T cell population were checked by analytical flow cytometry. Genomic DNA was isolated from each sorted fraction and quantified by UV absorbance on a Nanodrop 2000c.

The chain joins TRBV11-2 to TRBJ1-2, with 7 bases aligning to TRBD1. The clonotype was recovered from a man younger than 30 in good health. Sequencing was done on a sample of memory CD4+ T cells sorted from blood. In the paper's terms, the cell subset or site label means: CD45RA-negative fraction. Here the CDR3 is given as CASSLGTVGANYGYTF. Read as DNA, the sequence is TGTGCCAGCAGCTTGGGGACAGTAGGGGCTAACTATGGCTACACCTTC.